This T cell receptor beta chain was retrieved from a study of blood T cell repertoires in COVID-19. Study summary: Specimens from acute and convalescent COVID-19 originated in the United States, Italy and Spain. PBMCs, B-cell-depleted T cells, or T cells were the source of the cDNA or gDNA that made up the material.

This CDR3 comprises 19 residues. Per the germline V gene, CDR1 is LGHDT and CDR2 is YNNKEL (reference sequence). Deletions cut 4 bases from V and 1 base from J, with 20 bases between. Per the original data handling: Quantification of nucleated cells was approximated via reference gene primer amplification. Clones were sequenced by immunoSEQ multiplex PCR, and TCRdb holds only the in-frame ones, with some missing. V and J calls and clone size are given by that table; D and trimming were obtained from the DNA. The sample records 150,000 or so clones, approximately 90% being singletons. The source of this sequence is a woman in her seventies with acute or convalescent COVID-19. The sample comprised peripheral blood. The chain employs TRBV3-1 (or the pseudogene TRBV3-2) and TRBJ1-6, with D perhaps TRBD1 (5 bases). Here the CDR3 reads CASSPPLGKGRSYNSPLHF. CDR3 nucleotides: TGTGCCAGCAGCCCCCCCCTTGGGAAGGGGCGGTCCTATAATTCACCCCTCCACTTT.